This record concerns one T cell receptor beta chain sequence. Its antigen is undetermined. These data originate in a study of glioma-infiltrating T cells after dendritic cell vaccination. The primer mix had 60 V beta and 13 J beta primers. Clones were read by immunoSEQ multiplex PCR, and TCRdb kept only the in-frame ones, dropping some. The table includes approximately 84,000 clones, 65% to 90% detected once. The germline V gene encodes CDR1 SGHTS and CDR2 YDEGEE. V lost 0 bases, J lost 1 base, and 16 bases lay in between. The CDR3 consists of 17 residues. Points from the study as a whole: Longer survival after dendritic cell vaccination followed higher pretreatment TIL content.

This clonotype originated in a human donor with glioblastoma. This chain links TRBV5-8 with TRBJ1-1; D is ambiguous. The source material was blood, sampled before dendritic cell vaccination. For the CDR3, the DNA is TGTGCCAGCAGCTTGGTCAGGCGGACTGATTCGAACACTGAAGCTTTCTTT. Translation: CASSLVRRTDSNTEAFF.